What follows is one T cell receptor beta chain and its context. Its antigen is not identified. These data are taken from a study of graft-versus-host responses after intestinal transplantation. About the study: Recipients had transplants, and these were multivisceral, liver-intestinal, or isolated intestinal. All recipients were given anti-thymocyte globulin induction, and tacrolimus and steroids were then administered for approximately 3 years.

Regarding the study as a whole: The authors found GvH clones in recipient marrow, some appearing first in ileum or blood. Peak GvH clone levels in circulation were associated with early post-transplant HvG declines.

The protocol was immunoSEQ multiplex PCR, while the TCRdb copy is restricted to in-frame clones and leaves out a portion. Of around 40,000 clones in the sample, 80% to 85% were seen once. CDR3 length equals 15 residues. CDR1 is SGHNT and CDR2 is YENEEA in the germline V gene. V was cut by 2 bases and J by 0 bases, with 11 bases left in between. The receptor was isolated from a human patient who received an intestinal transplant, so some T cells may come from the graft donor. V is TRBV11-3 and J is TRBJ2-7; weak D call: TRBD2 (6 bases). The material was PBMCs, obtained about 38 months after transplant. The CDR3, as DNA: TGTGCCAGCAGCTTATCTGGAGGGTACTCCTACGAGCAGTACTTC. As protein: CASSLSGGYSYEQYF.